This T cell receptor beta chain was recovered during a study of early T cells in non-severe SARS-CoV-2 infection. About the study: Whole-blood bulk RNA, unsorted, was sequenced, and chains were unpaired. Study outcomes and limitations: Anti-spike CD8 responses were favored by VDJdb matching, which missed private and CD4 specificities.

Individual cDNA molecules received unique molecular identifiers during library preparation. Each CDR3 protein is one row after TCRdb ran MiXCR on the 5' RACE reads. The table lists some 54,000 distinct CDR3 sequences, 8% to 10% of them singletons. This clonotype was picked up many times. No antigen is known for it. Sequencing input: whole blood. This clonotype was obtained from an adult who was a healthcare worker with PCR-confirmed SARS-CoV-2 infection or an uninfected control (not recorded which).

Here the CDR3 reads CASSLDPGRYEQFF. CDR3 DNA sequence: TGCGCCAGCAGCCTCGACCCGGGGCGTTATGAGCAGTTCTTC. The gene calls are TRBV5-1 and TRBJ2-1; D could derive from TRBD1 or TRBD2 (5 bases each). V gave up 4 bases and J gave up 8 bases, with 16 bases separating them. The germline V gene encodes CDR1 SGHRS and CDR2 YFSETQ. The CDR3 length is 14 residues.